The clone carrying this T cell receptor beta chain turned up a few times. The target antigen is unknown. Since a much larger clone is just one base distant, this may be a read error. The data were taken from a study of T cells in Graves' hyperthyroidism and ophthalmopathy. This CDR3 is 16 amino acids long. CDR1 is SGHTA and CDR2 is FQGNSA in the germline V gene. The CDR3 regions of TCR beta were amplified from RNA transcripts. Carried out on the TCR CDR3, a first-round RT-PCR used the HTBI primer set. One entry per CDR3 protein, called by TCRdb with MiXCR from the multiplex PCR reads. There are under 400,000 distinct CDR3 sequences in the sample; roughly 15% occur only once, and 33% lies in the top ten. Points from the study as a whole: In the analysis, a 13 V-J model separated ophthalmopathy from stable hyperthyroidism. Ophthalmopathy prediction by the model preceded onset by a median roughly 6 months.

The sequenced sample was blood. This clonotype originated in a man younger than 40 with Graves' hyperthyroidism. The gene calls are TRBV7-2 and TRBJ1-2; 7 bases map to TRBD1. CDR3 loop: CASSRNTQGGIYGFTF. The CDR3 DNA reads as TGTGCCAGCAGCCGGAATACCCAGGGGGGAATTTATGGCTTCACCTTC.